This TCR beta chain was obtained from a study of shared T cell receptors in the human thymus. TCRdb's copy holds only in-frame clones and misses some; the assay was immunoSEQ multiplex PCR. The sample contains 700,000 or so clones, 80% to 90% of which appear only once. The length of the CDR3 is 15 residues. V was pared by 4 bases and J by 0 bases, with 14 bases between. Germline CDR1 reads SGHRS; CDR2 reads YFSETQ. This same sample was also taken into another study, of human thymus T cells. According to that study: Donor material was obtained from healthy Finnish infants undergoing corrective surgery for congenital heart defects. Resections from corrective heart surgery supplied the thymus tissue. Highly overlapping thymic repertoires in unrelated individuals were reported by related research.

The chain is built from TRBV5-1 and TRBJ2-7; perhaps TRBD1 as D (6 bases). This clonotype was obtained from a girl less than two years old with a congenital heart defect. Source material: thymocytes. CDR3 loop: CASSHQRDNSYEQYF. CDR3 in DNA: TGCGCCAGCAGCCACCAACGGGACAACTCCTACGAGCAGTACTTC.